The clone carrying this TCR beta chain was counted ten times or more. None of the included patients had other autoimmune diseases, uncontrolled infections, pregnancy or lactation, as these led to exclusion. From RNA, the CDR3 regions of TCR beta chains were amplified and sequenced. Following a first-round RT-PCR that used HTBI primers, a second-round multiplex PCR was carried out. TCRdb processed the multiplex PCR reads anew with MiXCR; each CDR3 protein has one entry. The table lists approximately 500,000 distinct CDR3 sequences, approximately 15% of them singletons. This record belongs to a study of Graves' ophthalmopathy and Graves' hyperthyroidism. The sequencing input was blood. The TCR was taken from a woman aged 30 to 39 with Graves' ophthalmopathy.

The CDR3 nucleotides read TGTGCCACCAGTGACATGGGCAATCAGCCCCAGCATTTT. Its translation is CATSDMGNQPQHF. The J gene is TRBJ1-5, the V gene TRBV24-1, with D hard to call. V lost 4 bases, J lost 2 bases, and 5 bases lay in between. This CDR3 contains 13 residues. In germline, CDR1 is KGHDR, CDR2 SFDVKD.